This T cell receptor (beta chain) was observed in a study of response to subunit inactivated influenza vaccine. Study-level findings and limits: With each seasonal influenza vaccination, the authors suggested, few new T cells are recruited.

Note on this clonotype: Its target is unknown.

Germline-derived CDR1 and CDR2 are LGHNA and YNFKEQ. Trimming left V 1 base short and J 7 bases short, with 17 bases between. The CDR3 length is 17 residues. TCRdb re-analysed the RT-PCR reads in MiXCR, keeping a single row per CDR3 protein. This table holds about 300,000 distinct CDR3 sequences, approximately 21% found once. This material consisted of PBMCs from blood, taken approximately 20 months after vaccination. This chain connects TRBV4-2 to TRBJ1-6; TRBD1 is a possible D gene (5 bases). This clonotype originated in a man aged 50-75 years who received an inactivated influenza vaccine. In DNA, the CDR3 is TGTGCCAGCAGCCAAGTATCGAGGGGCCTACGAAATTCACCCCTCCACTTT. It specifies CASSQVSRGLRNSPLHF.